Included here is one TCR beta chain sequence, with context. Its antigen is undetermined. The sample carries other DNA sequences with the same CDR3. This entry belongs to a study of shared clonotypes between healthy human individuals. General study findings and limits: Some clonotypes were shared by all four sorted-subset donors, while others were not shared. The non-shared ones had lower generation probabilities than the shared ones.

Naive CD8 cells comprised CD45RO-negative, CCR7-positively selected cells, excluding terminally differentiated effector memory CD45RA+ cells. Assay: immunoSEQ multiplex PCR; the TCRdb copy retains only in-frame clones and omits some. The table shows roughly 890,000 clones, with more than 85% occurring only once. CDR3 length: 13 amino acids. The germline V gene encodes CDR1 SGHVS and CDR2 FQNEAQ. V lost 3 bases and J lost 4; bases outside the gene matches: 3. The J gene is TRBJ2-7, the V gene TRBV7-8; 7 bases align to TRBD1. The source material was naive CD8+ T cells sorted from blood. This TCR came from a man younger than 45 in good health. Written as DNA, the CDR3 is TGTGCCAGCAGCTTGAGGGGGCTATACGAGCAGTACTTC. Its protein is CASSLRGLYEQYF.